The 11 T cell receptor beta chains below were found in one sample sequenced in a study of T cells in Graves' hyperthyroidism and ophthalmopathy. There were TCR beta CDR3 regions amplified from RNA transcripts. An initial round of RT-PCR targeting the TCR CDR3 relied on the HTBI primer set. TCRdb re-derived calls from the multiplex PCR reads in MiXCR, one entry per CDR3 protein. Of approximately 270,000 distinct CDR3 sequences in the sample, roughly 15% are singletons; the top ten hold roughly 13%. The material sequenced was blood. The receptor set was obtained from a woman aged 40 to 49 with Graves' hyperthyroidism that later progressed to Graves' ophthalmopathy.

This clonotype was recorded at least ten times. The rearrangement links TRBV29-1 to TRBJ2-5; 12 nucleotides align to TRBD2. The CDR3 consists of 13 residues. The trim removed 7 bases at V and 4 bases at J, leaving 4 bases unmatched. CDR1 and CDR2 from the germline V gene are SQVTM and ANQGSEA. CDR3 sequence reads: CSARLAGAETQYF. The DNA for the CDR3 is TGCAGCGCAAGACTAGCGGGAGCAGAGACCCAGTACTTC.

This clonotype was seen at least ten times. The V and J genes are TRBV27 and TRBJ1-2; TRBD1 matches at 8 bases. V dropped 5 bases and J dropped 4; count of bases not matched to a gene: 6. Germline assignment: CDR1 MNHEY and CDR2 SMNVEV (reference sequence). The CDR3 length is 14 residues. The CDR3 DNA follows: TGTGCCAGCAGTGGCGGACAGGGCGGCTATGGCTACACCTTC. Its translation is CASSGGQGGYGYTF.

This clonotype was observed at least ten times. This chain uses TRBV3-1 with TRBJ2-7; 9 bases fit TRBD2. The germline gives CDR1 LGHDT, CDR2 YNNKEL (reference sequence). The CDR3 length is 16 residues. V was clipped by 2 bases and J by 0 bases; unmatched bases: 5. The chain's CDR3 is CASSQLPGLASYEQYF. The CDR3 DNA follows: TGTGCCAGCAGCCAACTACCGGGACTAGCCTCCTACGAGCAGTACTTC.

This clonotype was counted at least ten times. The chain combines TRBV5-1 with TRBJ2-2; 7 bases are shared with TRBD1. There are 15 residues in the CDR3. The trim removed 4 bases at V and 0 bases at J, leaving 3 bases unmatched. Germline V gene data show CDR1 as SGHRS and CDR2 as YFSETQ. The CDR3 protein is CASSRDSPNTGELFF. The CDR3 region has the DNA TGCGCCAGCAGCAGGGACAGCCCGAACACCGGGGAGCTGTTTTTT.

This clonotype was observed many times. The genes are TRBV12-3 or TRBV12-4 and TRBJ2-7; D possibly matches TRBD1 or TRBD2 (6 bases each). V was cut by 5 bases and J by 2 bases, with 10 bases left in between. This CDR3 region has 13 residues. As DNA, the CDR3 is TGTGCCAGCAGTCTTCGGGGGCCCTACGAGCAGTACTTC. Amino acids: CASSLRGPYEQYF.

This clonotype has more than one count but fewer than ten. The chain joins TRBV5-4 to TRBJ2-4; D tentatively fits TRBD1 or TRBD2 (5 bases each). The V gene's germline CDR1 is SGHNT and CDR2 YYREEE (reference sequence). The CDR3 sequence is 15 residues long. Trimming left V 0 bases short and J 3 bases short, with 10 bases between. The CDR3 spells CASSLGGVVKNIQYF. DNA for the CDR3: TGTGCCAGCAGCTTGGGAGGGGTTGTCAAAAACATTCAGTACTTC.

The chain joins TRBV6-4 to TRBJ1-2, with a tentative D call TRBD1 (5 bases). Germline V CDR1 and CDR2: MRHNA, SNTAGT. CDR3 length equals 13 residues. The germline V and J ends were trimmed by 5 bases and 6 bases, with 13 bases remaining between them. This CDR3 is CASSNGGGDGYTF. Here the CDR3 DNA reads TGTGCCAGCAGTAACGGGGGGGGAGATGGCTACACCTTC.

This clonotype appeared a few times. This may come from a read error, since a much larger clone is one base off. The rearrangement joins TRBV11-1 to TRBJ2-6; 8 bases match TRBD2. The junction had 16 bases not matched to a gene; V was cut back by 11 bases and J by 4 bases. This CDR3 is 17 amino acids long. The germline CDR1 and CDR2 sequences are SGHAT and FQDESV (reference sequence). The DNA of the CDR3 is TGTGCCGGCAACCGAGCGGGGGAACTCAGGGGGGCCAACGTCCTGACTTTC. This sequence encodes CAGNRAGELRGANVLTF.

In its sample, this clonotype was seen a few times. The chain couples TRBV7-9 to TRBJ2-5, with TRBD1 as a possible D gene (5 bases). CDR1 and CDR2 (germline): SEHNR, FQNEAQ (reference sequence). Trimming took off 5 bases at V and 2 bases at J, with 15 bases between the two ends. The CDR3 sequence is 15 residues long. This chain's CDR3 is CASSDSLIRQETQYF. CDR3 bases: TGTGCCAGCAGCGACAGCCTCATAAGACAAGAGACCCAGTACTTC.

J is TRBJ2-5 and V is TRBV4-1; 15 bases match TRBD2. CDR3 length: 16 amino acids. V shed 3 bases and J 5 bases; nucleotides not matched to a gene: 4. Per germline, CDR1 MGHRA and CDR2 YSYEKL. CDR3 coding DNA: TGCGCCAGCAGCCACGGACTAGCGGGAGGGTTGGAGACCCAGTACTTC. Residues: CASSHGLAGGLETQYF.

On this clonotype: The junction departs from the called germline gene at one end, perhaps through a read error. The V gene is TRBV20-1, the J gene TRBJ2-1; D unresolved. Per germline, CDR1 DFQATT and CDR2 SNEGSKA (reference sequence). The CDR3 length is 16 residues. CDR3 residues: CSARGWGPSSYNGQFF. The CDR3 DNA follows: TGCAGTGCTAGAGGGTGGGGTCCCAGCTCCTACAATGGGCAGTTCTTC.